Below, one T cell receptor beta chain is given with its context. Antigen specificity is unknown. V gave up 2 bases and J gave up 0 bases, with 5 bases separating them. The germline gives CDR1 KGHSH, CDR2 LQKENI. The CDR3 extends over 14 amino acids. This entry comes from a study of T-cell memory formation after mild COVID-19. Looking at the study overall: Clusters were largely donor specific. Study results and limitations: Clones shrinking between day 15 and 85 showed a balanced CD4/CD8 split, and those that grew later tilted toward CD4+.

5'RACE primed from the constant segment yielded TCR alpha and TCR beta cDNA libraries bearing sample barcodes and UMIs. TCRdb re-called the 5' RACE reads with MiXCR, one entry per CDR3 protein. Found here are 290,000 or so distinct CDR3 sequences, roughly a fifth of them singletons; the top ten hold roughly 21%. This chain links TRBV18 with TRBJ1-5; D remains unclear. The sequencing sample was made of PBMCs or a T cell subset sorted from them (not recorded which). This sequence originates from a man aged 18 to 29 who had mild COVID-19 (a few samples of this study predate the infection). Cell type and time point are not known. CDR3 protein: CASSPADSNQPQHF. DNA of the CDR3: TGTGCCAGCTCACCAGCCGATAGCAATCAGCCCCAGCATTTT.